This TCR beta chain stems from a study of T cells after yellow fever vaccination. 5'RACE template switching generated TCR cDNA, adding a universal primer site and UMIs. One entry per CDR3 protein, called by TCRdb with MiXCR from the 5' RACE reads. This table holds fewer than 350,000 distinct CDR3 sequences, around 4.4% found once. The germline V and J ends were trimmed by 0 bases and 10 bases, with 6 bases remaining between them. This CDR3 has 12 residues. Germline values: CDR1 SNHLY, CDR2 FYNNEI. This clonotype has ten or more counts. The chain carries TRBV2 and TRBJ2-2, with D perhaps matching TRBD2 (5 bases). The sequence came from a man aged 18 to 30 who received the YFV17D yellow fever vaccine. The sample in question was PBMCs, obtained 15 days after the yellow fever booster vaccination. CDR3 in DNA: TGTGCCAGCAGTGAAGCTAGCGCGGAGCTGTTTTTT. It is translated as CASSEASAELFF.